Listed below are T cell receptor beta chains from one sample, sequenced in a study of Graves' ophthalmopathy and Graves' hyperthyroidism. One entry per CDR3 protein, called by TCRdb with MiXCR from the multiplex PCR reads. The profile shows under 350,000 distinct CDR3 sequences, roughly 17% of them singletons. Material for sequencing was peripheral blood. Source of these receptors: an adult man with Graves' ophthalmopathy. Each CDR3 is given with its conserved first and last residue. Fields, in order: V gene, J gene, clone size, D gene, CDR3 protein, CDR3 DNA. D genes are given only for firm matches. Clone size, where shown, is once, few, many, or a class for clones that have expanded.

TRBV29-1	TRBJ2-7	many	NA	CSVGLGPYEQYF	TGCAGCGTTGGTCTGGGCCCCTACGAGCAGTACTTC
TRBV15	TRBJ2-7	many	NA	CATSRDWGANYEQYF	TGTGCCACCAGCAGAGATTGGGGCGCAAATTACGAGCAGTACTTC
TRBV25-1	TRBJ1-2	many	NA	CASSDRDFTYTF	TGTGCCAGCAGTGACAGGGACTTCACCTACACCTTC
TRBV27	TRBJ2-5	NA	TRBD2	CASSLLASGGGETQYF	TGTGCCAGCAGTTTATTGGCTAGCGGGGGGGGGGAGACCCAGTACTTC
TRBV9	TRBJ2-2	many	NA	CASSVAQADLTGELFF	TGTGCCAGCAGCGTAGCTCAGGCAGACCTCACCGGGGAGCTGTTTTTT
TRBV29-1	TRBJ2-5	many	TRBD1	CSVDRTGLETQYF	TGCAGCGTTGACCGGACAGGGCTGGAGACCCAGTACTTC
TRBV6-1	TRBJ1-3	many	NA	CASSAALGNTIYF	TGTGCCAGCAGTGCAGCCTTAGGAAACACCATATATTTT
TRBV12-3/TRBV12-4	TRBJ1-1	once	NA	CASSTRGKNTEAFF	TGTGCCAGCAGCACCAGGGGAAAGAACACTGAAGCTTTCTTT
TRBV2	TRBJ1-5	many	NA	CASSDETPRSNQPQHF	TGTGCCAGCAGTGATGAGACACCTAGGAGCAATCAGCCCCAGCATTTT
TRBV5-6	TRBJ2-5	many	TRBD1	CASSLARQGRETQYF	TGTGCCAGCAGCTTGGCGCGACAGGGGAGGGAGACCCAGTACTTC
TRBV6-1	TRBJ2-5	few	NA	CASSGTEGGWETQYF	TGTGCCAGCAGTGGGACAGAGGGGGGATGGGAGACCCAGTACTTC
TRBV25-1	TRBJ2-5	many	NA	CASSPGAGQYETQYF	TGTGCCAGCAGTCCCGGTGCAGGACAGTACGAGACCCAGTACTTC
TRBV20-1	TRBJ1-5	many	TRBD1	CSAEARTGGSLSNQPQHF	TGCAGTGCTGAAGCGCGGACAGGGGGATCATTGAGCAATCAGCCCCAGCATTTT
TRBV25-1	TRBJ2-7	NA	TRBD2	CASSGRDNERESYEQYF	TGTGCCAGCAGTGGGCGGGACAACGAGCGGGAGTCCTACGAGCAGTACTTC
TRBV5-1	TRBJ1-5	many	NA	CASSLEPDSNQPQHF	TGCGCCAGCAGCTTGGAGCCCGATAGCAATCAGCCCCAGCATTTT
TRBV29-1	TRBJ1-1	NA	NA	CSAEGSTEAFF	TGCAGCGCGGAGGGGTCTACTGAAGCTTTCTTT
TRBV29-1	TRBJ1-5	many	NA	CSAGQTNQPQHF	TGCAGCGCCGGACAGACCAATCAGCCCCAGCATTTT
TRBV30	TRBJ1-1	many	NA	CAWSPRRTGRNTEAFF	TGTGCCTGGAGTCCAAGACGAACAGGGCGAAACACTGAAGCTTTCTTT
TRBV19	TRBJ2-4	many	TRBD2	CASSIFRESGGYLAKNIQYF	TGTGCCAGTAGTATATTCCGAGAAAGCGGGGGGTATCTAGCCAAAAACATTCAGTACTTC
TRBV5-8	TRBJ1-3	many	NA	CASSLKASSGNTIYF	TGTGCCAGCAGCTTGAAAGCCAGCTCTGGAAACACCATATATTTT
TRBV2	TRBJ2-7	many	TRBD1	CASHRTGAGEQYF	TGTGCCAGCCATAGGACAGGGGCCGGCGAGCAGTACTTC
TRBV6-2/TRBV6-3	TRBJ2-7	NA	TRBD2	CASSATGLAGDVGTYEQYF	TGTGCCAGCAGCGCGACCGGACTAGCGGGAGATGTAGGTACCTACGAGCAGTACTTC
TRBV27	TRBJ2-5	many	NA	CASSLMSAGETQYF	TGTGCCAGCAGTTTAATGTCGGCGGGGGAGACCCAGTACTTC
TRBV6-2/TRBV6-3	TRBJ1-5	many	TRBD1	CASSIDRDFLTSNQPQHF	TGTGCCAGCAGTATTGACAGGGACTTCTTAACTAGCAATCAGCCCCAGCATTTT
TRBV6-1	TRBJ2-7	few	NA	CASIPGTSRPTYEQYF	TGTGCCAGCATACCGGGGACATCCCGCCCCACCTACGAGCAGTACTTC
TRBV24-1	TRBJ2-7	NA	TRBD1	CAIEGAGYEQYF	TGTGCCATAGAGGGGGCAGGATACGAGCAGTACTTC
TRBV6-5	TRBJ2-7	NA	NA	CASSYGATEQYF	TGTGCCAGCAGTTACGGTGCCACCGAGCAGTACTTC
TRBV7-3	TRBJ1-1	many	NA	CASSLEGTNTEAFF	TGTGCCAGCAGCTTAGAGGGGACGAACACTGAAGCTTTCTTT
TRBV10-3	TRBJ1-1	many	NA	CAISEIGTSRTEAFF	TGTGCCATCAGTGAGATTGGGACCTCTCGCACTGAAGCTTTCTTT
TRBV6-5	TRBJ2-2	many	NA	CASSFRVGELFF	TGTGCCAGCAGTTTCAGGGTCGGGGAGCTGTTTTTT
TRBV18	TRBJ2-7	many	NA	CASSGGGYLTYEQYF	TGTGCCAGCTCGGGTGGGGGATACCTTACCTACGAGCAGTACTTC
TRBV5-5	TRBJ2-5	many	NA	CASDTGQSGGQYF	TGTGCCAGCGATACGGGCCAGTCAGGCGGCCAGTACTTC
TRBV5-1	TRBJ2-7	many	NA	CASSLGSGADEQYF	TGCGCCAGCAGCTTGGGATCCGGGGCGGACGAGCAGTACTTC
TRBV12-3/TRBV12-4	TRBJ1-2	NA	NA	CASSGPNGYTF	TGTGCCAGCAGCGGGCCCAACGGCTACACCTTC
TRBV27	TRBJ1-1	many	TRBD1	CASSPHRGTEAFF	TGTGCCAGCAGTCCCCACAGGGGAACTGAAGCTTTCTTT
TRBV12-3/TRBV12-4	TRBJ2-7	many	NA	CASRSADFSYEQYF	TGTGCCAGCAGGTCCGCGGACTTCTCCTACGAGCAGTACTTC
TRBV20-1	TRBJ1-1	many	NA	CSARVGLGFGRDTEAFF	TGCAGTGCTAGAGTAGGGTTGGGGTTTGGGAGGGACACTGAAGCTTTCTTT
TRBV5-1	TRBJ1-1	many	NA	CASSLEIRQNTEAFF	TGCGCCAGCAGCTTGGAGATAAGACAGAACACTGAAGCTTTCTTT
TRBV15	TRBJ1-2	many	NA	CATSRGTQKGDGYTF	TGTGCCACCAGCAGAGGAACCCAGAAAGGGGATGGCTACACCTTC
TRBV19	TRBJ1-1	many	NA	CASSIQAGTGNTEAFF	TGTGCCAGTAGTATACAAGCGGGCACGGGGAACACTGAAGCTTTCTTT
TRBV19	TRBJ1-2	few	NA	CASSIRSGYGYIF	TGTGCCAGTAGTATCCGGTCTGGCTATGGCTACATCTTC
TRBV28	TRBJ1-5	many	NA	CASRWTAIRPQHF	TGTGCCAGCAGGTGGACAGCCATTCGGCCCCAGCATTTT
TRBV12-3/TRBV12-4	TRBJ1-2	NA	NA	CASKPPGFYGYTF	TGTGCCAGCAAACCCCCAGGGTTTTACGGCTACACCTTC
TRBV7-3	TRBJ2-7	few	TRBD1	CASSLPFSDRGLRSTYEQYF	TGTGCCAGCAGCTTACCTTTTAGCGACAGGGGATTACGTTCAACCTACGAGCAGTACTTC
TRBV6-1	TRBJ1-2	NA	NA	CASSEGETGIYGYTF	TGTGCCAGCAGTGAGGGCGAGACAGGCATCTATGGCTACACCTTC
TRBV11-2	TRBJ2-2	few	TRBD1	CASSQTGISTGELFF	TGTGCCAGCAGCCAGACAGGGATCAGCACCGGGGAGCTGTTTTTT
TRBV7-9	TRBJ1-1	many	NA	CASSYSGAVEAFF	TGTGCCAGCAGCTACTCCGGGGCGGTCGAAGCTTTCTTT
TRBV4-1	TRBJ1-6	NA	NA	CASSQDLGQNHSPLHF	TGCGCCAGCAGCCAAGATTTGGGGCAGAATCATTCACCCCTCCACTTT
TRBV28	TRBJ1-3	many	NA	CASRSTVSRGYSGNTIYF	TGTGCCAGCAGGTCGACAGTATCCAGGGGATACTCTGGAAACACCATATATTTT
TRBV12-3/TRBV12-4	TRBJ2-7	few	NA	CASSPTGRLYEQYF	TGTGCCAGCAGTCCCACCGGCAGGCTCTACGAGCAGTACTTC
TRBV6-1	TRBJ1-1	many	NA	CASIGGNTEAFF	TGTGCCAGCATCGGGGGGAACACTGAAGCTTTCTTT
TRBV30	TRBJ2-7	once	TRBD1	CASSLGQGRFEQYF	TGTGCCAGCAGTCTCGGACAGGGGCGGTTCGAGCAGTACTTC
TRBV12-3/TRBV12-4	TRBJ1-6	many	NA	CASSLARGGYNSPLHF	TGTGCCAGCAGTTTAGCGCGTGGAGGGTATAATTCACCCCTCCACTTT
TRBV30	TRBJ1-6	many	NA	CAWCRGPNSPLHF	TGTGCCTGGTGTAGGGGACCTAATTCACCCCTCCACTTT
TRBV12-3/TRBV12-4	TRBJ2-7	NA	TRBD1	CASSLYTGGREQYF	TGTGCCAGCAGTTTATACACAGGGGGGCGCGAGCAGTACTTC
TRBV5-1	TRBJ2-2	many	NA	CASSPRSPGELFF	TGCGCCAGCAGCCCTAGATCCCCCGGGGAGCTGTTTTTT
TRBV6-2/TRBV6-3	TRBJ2-7	NA	TRBD1	CASSYDLRTGMRHEQYF	TGTGCCAGCAGTTATGATCTCCGGACAGGGATGAGGCACGAGCAGTACTTC